One and the same sample provided the 32 T cell receptor beta chains below, sequenced in a study of shared clonotypes between healthy human individuals. Profiling relied on immunoSEQ multiplex PCR, and the TCRdb table lists in-frame clones only, not all of them. Of under 1,100,000 clones listed, about 80% are singletons. The material sequenced was memory CD4+ T cells sorted from blood. Subset described: CD45RA-negative fraction. All receptors come from a man aged 18 to 30 in good health.

The chain employs TRBV9 and TRBJ2-3, with D unclear. The CDR3 sequence is 13 residues long. The V and J ends lost 3 bases and 1 base respectively, with 6 bases between them. CDR1 and CDR2 from the germline V gene are SGDLS and YYNGEE. The CDR3 loop reads CASSASGTDTQYF. DNA for the CDR3: TGTGCCAGCAGCGCGAGCGGCACAGATACGCAGTATTTT.

This clone was seen only once. The rearrangement joins TRBV29-1 to TRBJ2-7, with a weak D call TRBD2 (6 bases). CDR1 SQVTM and CDR2 ANQGSEA come from the germline V gene. The CDR3 extends over 15 amino acids. V lost 0 bases to trimming and J lost 0 bases, with 12 bases between them. The CDR3 nucleotides are TGCAGCGTTGAAGATCCTGGGGGGAGCTCCTACGAGCAGTACTTC. The encoded protein is CSVEDPGGSSYEQYF.

The chain is built from TRBV11-3 and TRBJ1-1; D is unresolved. CDR1 is SGHNT, CDR2 YENEEA, per germline. V was shortened by 5 bases and J by 2 bases, with 9 bases between the two germline ends. The CDR3 is 13 residues long. The CDR3 here is CASSAKVNTEAFF. In DNA, the CDR3 is TGTGCCAGCAGCGCAAAGGTAAACACTGAAGCTTTCTTT. Complete variable domain (other parts from reference TRBV11-3 and TRBJ1-1): EAGVVQSPRYKIIEKKQPVAFWCNPISGHNTLYWYLQNLGQGPELLIRYENEEAVDDSQLPKDRFSAERLKGVDSTLKIQPAELGDSAVYLCASSAKVNTEAFFGQGTRLTVV.

The chain has TRBV2 and TRBJ1-2; D unresolved. Germline V gives CDR1 SNHLY, CDR2 FYNNEI. V was clipped by 3 bases and J by 8 bases, with 13 bases between them. This CDR3 contains 13 residues. Here the CDR3 DNA reads TGTGCCAGCAGTGACCCGGCCAGGTTAGGCTACACCTTC. It translates to CASSDPARLGYTF.

On this clone itself: Other nucleotide sequences from this sample produce the same CDR3. The V and J genes are TRBV2 and TRBJ1-2; the D is unclear. CDR1 SNHLY and CDR2 FYNNEI come from the germline V gene. Trimming shortened V by 9 bases and J by 1 base, and 6 bases separated the two germline ends. CDR3 length: 11 amino acids. CDR3 region: CASRDNYGYTF. In nucleotides, the CDR3 is TGTGCCAGTCGAGATAACTATGGCTACACCTTC.

This chain connects TRBV12-5 to TRBJ2-5; D is ambiguous. Between the trimmed V and J ends, which lost 7 bases and 1 base, there was a span of 4 bases. This CDR3 is built from 11 residues. Germline values: CDR1 LGHNT, CDR2 FRNRAP. CDR3 region: CASARQETQYF. DNA of the CDR3: TGTGCTAGTGCCCGCCAAGAGACCCAGTACTTC.

The chain employs TRBV18 and TRBJ1-6; D possibly corresponds to TRBD1 (5 bases). The CDR3 is made up of 15 amino acids. Germline V CDR1 and CDR2: KGHSH, LQKENI. Trimming removed 3 bases at V and 5 bases at J, with 11 bases between. CDR3 protein: CASSPKRGHNSPLHF. For the CDR3, the DNA is TGTGCCAGCTCACCTAAGAGGGGACATAATTCACCCCTCCACTTT.

The chain joins TRBV5-1 to TRBJ1-2; tentatively, D is TRBD1 (6 bases). The CDR3 extends over 14 amino acids. CDR1 is SGHRS and CDR2 is YFSETQ in the germline V gene. The ends were cut back, 3 bases at V and 4 bases at J, with 13 bases in the middle. DNA for the CDR3: TGCGCCAGCAGCTCGTTGACGGGGGCCTATGGCTACACCTTC. Encoded protein: CASSSLTGAYGYTF. Looking up the rest from reference TRBV5-1 and TRBJ1-2 gives the full variable domain: KAGVTQTPRYLIKTRGQQVTLSCSPISGHRSVSWYQQTPGQGLQFLFEYFSETQRNKGNFPGRFSGRQFSNSRSEMNVSTLELGDSALYLCASSSLTGAYGYTFGSGTRLTVV.

With regard to this clone: The same CDR3 can be traced to other DNA sequences in this sample. V is TRBV5-1 and J is TRBJ2-5; D not resolved. Germline-derived CDR1 and CDR2 are SGHRS and YFSETQ. The CDR3 sequence is 12 residues long. Trimming left V 4 bases short and J 4 bases short, with 8 bases between. The DNA of the CDR3 is TGCGCCAGCAGCCCCGGGCTAGAGACCCAGTACTTC. Its protein product is CASSPGLETQYF.

The V call is TRBV28, the J call TRBJ1-1; 8 positions match TRBD1. The V gene's germline CDR1 is MDHEN and CDR2 SYDVKM. This CDR3 comprises 15 residues. J lost 4 bases, V lost 5 bases, and 9 bases had no gene match. The CDR3 is CASSPPQGATTEAFF. The CDR3 coding sequence is TGTGCCAGCAGTCCCCCCCAGGGGGCCACCACTGAAGCTTTCTTT.

CDR3 DNA sequence: TGTGCCAGCAGCTCCATAGGGACAGGAGCGGGTAAAACCTATGGCTACACCTTC. It translates to CASSSIGTGAGKTYGYTF. The rearrangement uses TRBV7-2 and TRBJ1-2, with 8 bases aligning to TRBD1. This CDR3 is 18 amino acids long. V trimming: 4 bases; J trimming: 4 bases; junction bases outside the gene matches: 17. Germline loops: CDR1 SGHTA, CDR2 FQGNSA.

The chain links TRBV5-5 to TRBJ2-7, with 10 bases lining up with TRBD2. The germline V gene has CDR1 SGHKS and CDR2 YYEKEE (reference sequence). This CDR3 region has 15 residues. The V gene end was trimmed by 1 base and the J gene end by 6 bases; junction bases not matched to a gene: 7. CDR3 sequence: CASSLRLAGESEQYF. Here the CDR3 DNA reads TGTGCCAGCAGCTTGAGGCTAGCGGGGGAAAGCGAGCAGTACTTC.

This clone appeared a few times. The chain combines TRBV19 with TRBJ1-4; 7 nucleotides match TRBD1. The V segment lost 7 bases and the J segment 7 bases; nucleotides outside the gene matches: 9. There are 14 residues in the CDR3. Germline CDR1 LNHDA, CDR2 SQIVND (reference sequence). CDR3 coding DNA: TGTGCCAGTAAATCAGCGACAGGGCGTGAAAAACTGTTTTTT. Protein: CASKSATGREKLFF.

The chain is built from TRBV6-1 and TRBJ1-1; TRBD1 aligns across 8 bases. Germline V CDR1 and CDR2: MNHNS, SASEGT. J was trimmed by 1 base and V by 4 bases; bases with no gene match: 5. The CDR3 is 15 amino acids. CDR3 coding DNA: TGTGCCAGCAGTGGATCCGGGACAGGGAACACTGAAGCTTTCTTT. This translates into CASSGSGTGNTEAFF.

The V and J genes are TRBV10-2 and TRBJ2-3; D unclear. This CDR3 region has 15 residues. Germline V CDR1 and CDR2: WSHSY, SAAADI. CDR3 DNA sequence: TGCTCAATATCCTCCCGAGGCCGTTCCACAGATACGCAGTATTTT. Amino acid sequence: CSISSRGRSTDTQYF.

V gene TRBV2 combines with J gene TRBJ2-5; 7 bases line up with TRBD2. The germline V gene encodes CDR1 SNHLY and CDR2 FYNNEI. The CDR3 is 15 residues long. V trimming: 2 bases; J trimming: 2 bases; junction bases outside the gene matches: 5. DNA of the CDR3: TGTGCCAGCAGTGAACGGGAGGTAAAACAAGAGACCCAGTACTTC. This codes for CASSEREVKQETQYF. Looking up the rest from reference TRBV2 and TRBJ2-5 gives the full variable domain: EPEVTQTPSHQVTQMGQEVILRCVPISNHLYFYWYRQILGQKVEFLVSFYNNEISEKSEIFDDQFSVERPDGSNFTLKIRSTKLEDSAMYFCASSEREVKQETQYFGPGTRLLVL.

J is TRBJ2-2 and V is TRBV2; 13 bases map to TRBD2. Germline V gene sequence: CDR1 SNHLY, CDR2 FYNNEI. The V gene end was trimmed by 8 bases and the J gene end by 4 bases; junction bases not matched to a gene: 4. The CDR3 runs to 15 residues. CDR3 in DNA: TGTGCCAGCGGTACTAGCGGGAGGGCCACCGGGGAGCTGTTTTTT. Protein: CASGTSGRATGELFF.

The chain employs TRBV7-8 and TRBJ2-2; a possible D gene is TRBD2 (5 bases). The germline CDR1 and CDR2 sequences are SGHVS and FQNEAQ. CDR3 size: 14 residues. Trimming took off 3 bases at V and 4 bases at J, with 9 bases between the two ends. The CDR3 protein is CASSFSASTGELFF. The CDR3 nucleotides read TGTGCCAGCAGCTTTAGCGCGTCCACCGGGGAGCTGTTTTTT. Full variable domain (outside the CDR3, taken from reference TRBV7-8 and TRBJ2-2): GAGVSQSPRYKVAKRGQDVALRCDPISGHVSLFWYQQALGQGPEFLTYFQNEAQLDKSGLPSDRFFAERPEGSVSTLKIQRTQQEDSAVYLCASSFSASTGELFFGEGSRLTVL.

The V and J genes are TRBV7-2 and TRBJ2-7; TRBD1 is a possible D gene (8 bases). CDR3 length: 19 residues. The ends were cut back, 5 bases at V and 7 bases at J, with 33 bases in the middle. Germline V gives CDR1 SGHTA, CDR2 FQGNSA. The CDR3 loop reads CASSPGTGDIAGLRGEQYF. CDR3 nucleotide sequence: TGTGCCAGCAGCCCCGGGACAGGAGATATAGCGGGCCTCAGGGGGGAGCAGTACTTC.

The chain links TRBV28 to TRBJ2-5; 7 bases match TRBD2. Germline V gene lookup returns CDR1 MDHEN and CDR2 SYDVKM. V lost 8 bases, J lost 0 bases, and 0 bases stayed unmatched. The CDR3 sequence is 12 residues long. The DNA of the CDR3 is TGTGCCAGCCGGGGGGACCAAGAGACCCAGTACTTC. Translating gives CASRGDQETQYF.

V gene TRBV7-2 combines with J gene TRBJ2-5, with D uncertain. The germline gives CDR1 SGHTA, CDR2 FQGNSA. This CDR3 has 15 residues. With 4 bases removed from V and 5 bases from J, the gap between germline ends came to 17 bases. CDR3 amino acids: CASSSTRGPVETQYF. The CDR3 bases are TGTGCCAGCAGCTCGACCCGTGGCCCGGTGGAGACCCAGTACTTC.

As concerns this clone: This specimen includes other DNA sequences encoding the same CDR3. The chain uses TRBV30 and TRBJ2-3, with D possibly TRBD1 on 5 matching bases. CDR3 size: 12 residues. Per germline, CDR1 GTSNPN and CDR2 SVGIG (reference sequence). V dropped 0 bases and J dropped 6 bases, with 7 bases sitting between them. In nucleotides, the CDR3 is TGTGCCTGGAGTGTACAGGCGGATACGCAGTATTTT. The encoded protein is CAWSVQADTQYF.

V gene TRBV5-1 combines with J gene TRBJ1-2, with D tentatively TRBD1 (6 bases). There are 14 residues in the CDR3. The ends were cut back, 3 bases at V and 8 bases at J, with 17 bases in the middle. Per germline, CDR1 SGHRS and CDR2 YFSETQ. The CDR3 DNA reads TGCGCCAGCAGCTACACAGGGAATATACAAGGCTACACCTTC. It yields the protein CASSYTGNIQGYTF.

This sequence joins TRBV10-3 and TRBJ1-4, with D tentatively TRBD1 (5 bases). Trimming cost V 0 bases and J 0 bases, with 11 bases left between them. This CDR3 has 17 residues. Germline CDR1 reads ENHRY; CDR2 reads SYGVKD. CDR3 in amino acids: CAISESRGLPTNEKLFF. The CDR3 DNA is TGTGCCATCAGTGAGTCGAGGGGTTTACCAACTAATGAAAAACTGTTTTTT.

J is TRBJ2-7 and V is TRBV6-6; 13 nucleotides agree with TRBD2. Germline V gene sequence: CDR1 MNHNY, CDR2 SVGAGI (reference sequence). The V gene end was trimmed by 6 bases and the J gene end by 2 bases; junction bases not matched to a gene: 7. The CDR3 is 16 amino acids. This chain's CDR3 is CASSSTSGGAAYEQYF. CDR3 DNA sequence: TGTGCCAGCAGCTCTACTAGCGGGGGGGCCGCCTACGAGCAGTACTTC.

This clone was detected a few times. The genes are TRBV5-5 and TRBJ1-4; the match to TRBD1 covers 9 bases. The CDR3 extends over 14 amino acids. Germline values: CDR1 SGHKS, CDR2 YYEKEE (reference sequence). Trimming removed 2 bases from V and 8 bases from J; junction bases left unmatched: 4. The CDR3 is CASSFDRGKEKLFF. DNA for the CDR3: TGTGCCAGCAGCTTTGACAGGGGGAAAGAAAAACTGTTTTTT.

This chain joins TRBV11-2 and TRBJ2-3, with a possible D match to TRBD2 (5 bases). Germline V gene lookup returns CDR1 SGHAT and CDR2 FQNNGV. Trimming left V 5 bases short and J 4 bases short, with 19 bases between. The CDR3 sequence is 16 residues long. This CDR3 reads CASSPLGGSRADTQYF. The CDR3 nucleotides are TGTGCCAGCAGCCCTCTAGGCGGGTCCCGGGCAGATACGCAGTATTTT. Filled out from reference TRBV11-2 and TRBJ2-3, the complete variable domain reads EAGVAQSPRYKIIEKRQSVAFWCNPISGHATLYWYQQILGQGPKLLIQFQNNGVVDDSQLPKDRFSAERLKGVDSTLKIQPAKLEDSAVYLCASSPLGGSRADTQYFGPGTRLTVL.

The V call is TRBV6-1, the J call TRBJ1-5; D uncertain. The CDR3 has 16 amino acids. CDR1 and CDR2 from the germline V gene are MNHNS and SASEGT. V gave up 1 base and J gave up 0 bases, with 10 bases separating them. The CDR3 protein is CASSEVSRRSNQPQHF. DNA of the CDR3: TGTGCCAGCAGTGAAGTGAGTAGACGTAGCAATCAGCCCCAGCATTTT.

This chain links TRBV5-8 with TRBJ2-5; D is unclear. V gave up 4 bases and J gave up 8 bases, with 21 bases separating them. This CDR3 region has 15 residues. Germline CDR1 and CDR2: SGHTS and YDEGEE. The CDR3 loop is CASSPISRVMGTQYF. The DNA for the CDR3 is TGTGCCAGCAGCCCCATCTCCCGGGTCATGGGTACCCAGTACTTC.

The chain employs TRBV4-1 and TRBJ2-7; TRBD2 might be the D (6 bases). This CDR3 has 16 amino acids. V gave up 4 bases and J gave up 3 bases, with 19 bases separating them. In germline, CDR1 is MGHRA, CDR2 YSYEKL. CDR3 bases: TGCGCCAGCAGCCTACGACTAGTAGGAACTCTCTACGAGCAGTACTTC. Its translation: CASSLRLVGTLYEQYF.

The DNA of the CDR3 is TGCGCCAGCAACGGGGCCGCGACAGGGAGCTCCTACGAGCAGTACTTC. Amino acids: CASNGAATGSSYEQYF. The chain is built from TRBV5-1 and TRBJ2-7; TRBD1 matches at 7 bases. From germline, CDR1 is SGHRS and CDR2 YFSETQ. This CDR3 has 16 residues. Trimming took 6 bases from V and 0 from J; bases not matched to a gene: 12.

V and J are TRBV19 and TRBJ2-2; no firm D call. The CDR3 runs 14 residues. Between the trimmed V and J ends, which lost 11 bases and 5 bases, there was a span of 18 bases. Looked up from germline, CDR1 is LNHDA and CDR2 is SQIVND (reference sequence). CDR3: CAAARLGLTGELFF. The DNA for the CDR3 is TGTGCCGCAGCCCGGTTGGGTTTAACCGGGGAGCTGTTTTTT.